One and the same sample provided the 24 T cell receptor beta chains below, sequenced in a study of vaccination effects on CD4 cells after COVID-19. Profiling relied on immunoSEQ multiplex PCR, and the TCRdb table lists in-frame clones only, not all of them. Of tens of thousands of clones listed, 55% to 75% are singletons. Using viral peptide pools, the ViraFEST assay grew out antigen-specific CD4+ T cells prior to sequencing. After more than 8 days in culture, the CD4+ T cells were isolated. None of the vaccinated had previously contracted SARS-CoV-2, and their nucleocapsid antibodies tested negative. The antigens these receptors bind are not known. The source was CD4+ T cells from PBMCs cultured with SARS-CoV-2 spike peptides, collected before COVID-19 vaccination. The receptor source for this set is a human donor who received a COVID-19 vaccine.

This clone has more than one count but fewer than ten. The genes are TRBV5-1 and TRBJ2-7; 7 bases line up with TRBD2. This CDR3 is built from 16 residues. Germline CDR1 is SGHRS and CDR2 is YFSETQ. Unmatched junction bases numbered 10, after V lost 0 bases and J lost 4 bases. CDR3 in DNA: TGCGCCAGCAGCTTGGGATGGGGGGGAAGTCTATACGAGCAGTACTTC. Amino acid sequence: CASSLGWGGSLYEQYF.

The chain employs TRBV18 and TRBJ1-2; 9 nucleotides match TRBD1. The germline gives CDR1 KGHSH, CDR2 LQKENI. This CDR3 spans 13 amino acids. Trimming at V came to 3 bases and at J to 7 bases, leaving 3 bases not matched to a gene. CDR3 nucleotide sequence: TGTGCCAGCTCACCGGGACAGGGAGCTGGCTACACCTTC. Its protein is CASSPGQGAGYTF.

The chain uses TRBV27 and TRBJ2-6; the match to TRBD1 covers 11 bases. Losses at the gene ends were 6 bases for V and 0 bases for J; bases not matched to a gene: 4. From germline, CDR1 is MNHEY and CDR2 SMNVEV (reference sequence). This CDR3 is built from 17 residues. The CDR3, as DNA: TGTGCCAGCAGGCGGACAGGGGGCTACTCTGGGGCCAACGTCCTGACTTTC. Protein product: CASRRTGGYSGANVLTF.

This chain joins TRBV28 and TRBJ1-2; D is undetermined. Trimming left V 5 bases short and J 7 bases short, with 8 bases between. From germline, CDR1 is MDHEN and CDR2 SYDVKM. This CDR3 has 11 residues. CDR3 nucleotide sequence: TGTGCCAGCAGTGTCTCCGTTGGCTACACCTTC. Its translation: CASSVSVGYTF.

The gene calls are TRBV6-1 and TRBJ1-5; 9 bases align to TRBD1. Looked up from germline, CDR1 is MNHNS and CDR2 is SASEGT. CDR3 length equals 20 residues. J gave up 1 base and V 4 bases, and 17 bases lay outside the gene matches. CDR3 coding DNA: TGTGCCAGCAGTGGCCAACCCGGGACAGGGAGGAGGGTAAGCAATCAGCCCCAGCATTTT. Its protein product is CASSGQPGTGRRVSNQPQHF.

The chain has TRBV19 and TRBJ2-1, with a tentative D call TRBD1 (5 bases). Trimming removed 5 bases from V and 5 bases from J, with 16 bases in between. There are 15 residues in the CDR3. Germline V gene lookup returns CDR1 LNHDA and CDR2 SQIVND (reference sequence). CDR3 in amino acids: CASSPNRRQNNEQFF. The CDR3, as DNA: TGTGCCAGTAGTCCCAATAGGAGACAGAACAATGAGCAGTTCTTC.

This CDR3 is CASGSSGANVLTF. The CDR3 coding sequence is TGTGCTAGTGGTTCCAGTGGGGCCAACGTCCTGACTTTC. The chain is built from TRBV12-5 and TRBJ2-6, with unresolved D. The CDR3 spans 13 residues. The V and J ends lost 4 bases and 3 bases respectively, with 4 bases between them. Germline loops: CDR1 LGHNT, CDR2 FRNRAP.

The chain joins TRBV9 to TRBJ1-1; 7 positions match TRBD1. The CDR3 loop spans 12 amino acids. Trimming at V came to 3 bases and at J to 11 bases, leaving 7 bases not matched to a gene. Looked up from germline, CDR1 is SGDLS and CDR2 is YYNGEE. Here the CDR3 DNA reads TGTGCCAGCAGCGCCCTACAGGGGTTCGCTTTCTTT. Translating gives CASSALQGFAFF.

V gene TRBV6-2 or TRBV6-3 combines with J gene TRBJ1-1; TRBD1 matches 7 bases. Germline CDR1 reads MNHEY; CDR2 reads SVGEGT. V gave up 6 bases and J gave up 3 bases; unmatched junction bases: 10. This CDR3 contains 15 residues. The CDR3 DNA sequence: TGTGCCAGCAGCCTCGAGACCACAGGGGACACTGAAGCTTTCTTT. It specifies CASSLETTGDTEAFF.

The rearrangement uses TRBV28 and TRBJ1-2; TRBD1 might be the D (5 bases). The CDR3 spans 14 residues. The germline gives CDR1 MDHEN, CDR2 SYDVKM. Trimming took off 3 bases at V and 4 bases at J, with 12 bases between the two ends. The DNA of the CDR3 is TGTGCCAGCAGTTTCCAGGGCCTTGGCTATGGCTACACCTTC. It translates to CASSFQGLGYGYTF.

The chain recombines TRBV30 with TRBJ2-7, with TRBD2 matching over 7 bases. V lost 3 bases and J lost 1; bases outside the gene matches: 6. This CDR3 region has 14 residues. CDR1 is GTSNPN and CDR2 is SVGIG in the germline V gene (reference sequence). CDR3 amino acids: CAWRSGAGSYEQYF. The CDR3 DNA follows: TGTGCCTGGAGATCCGGAGCGGGATCCTACGAGCAGTACTTC.

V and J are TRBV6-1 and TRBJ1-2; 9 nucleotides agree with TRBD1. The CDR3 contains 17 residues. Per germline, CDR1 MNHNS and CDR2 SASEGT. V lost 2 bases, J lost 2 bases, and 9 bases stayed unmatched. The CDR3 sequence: CASSEKTGGGGNYGYTF. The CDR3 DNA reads TGTGCCAGCAGTGAAAAGACAGGGGGAGGGGGCAACTATGGCTACACCTTC.

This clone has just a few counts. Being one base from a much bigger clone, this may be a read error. The chain's CDR3 is CASSLTGATEAFF. CDR3 coding DNA: TGTGCCAGCAGCTTGACAGGGGCCACTGAAGCTTTCTTT. The chain links TRBV7-9 to TRBJ1-1; 8 positions match TRBD1. The CDR3 is made up of 13 amino acids. Trimming removed 3 bases from V and 4 bases from J; junction bases left unmatched: 1. The germline gives CDR1 SEHNR, CDR2 FQNEAQ (reference sequence).

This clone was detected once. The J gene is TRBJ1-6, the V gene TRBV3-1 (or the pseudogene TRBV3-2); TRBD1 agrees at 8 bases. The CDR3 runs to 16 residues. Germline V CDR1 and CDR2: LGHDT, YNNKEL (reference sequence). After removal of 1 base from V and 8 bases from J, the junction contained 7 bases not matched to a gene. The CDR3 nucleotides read TGTGCCAGCAGCCAAGCCGGTACAGGGGGTTATTCACCCCTCCACTTT. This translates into CASSQAGTGGYSPLHF.

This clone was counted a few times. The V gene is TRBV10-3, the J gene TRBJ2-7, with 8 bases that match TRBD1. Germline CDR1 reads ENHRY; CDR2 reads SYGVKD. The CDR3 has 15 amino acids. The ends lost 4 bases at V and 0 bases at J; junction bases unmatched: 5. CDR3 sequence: CAISGSQGVSYEQYF. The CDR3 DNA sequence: TGTGCCATCAGTGGCTCACAGGGGGTCTCCTACGAGCAGTACTTC.

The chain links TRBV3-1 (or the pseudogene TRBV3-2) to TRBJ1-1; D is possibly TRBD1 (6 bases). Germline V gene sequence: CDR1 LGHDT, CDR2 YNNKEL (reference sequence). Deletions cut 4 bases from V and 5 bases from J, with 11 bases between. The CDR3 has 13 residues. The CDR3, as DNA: TGTGCCAGCAGCCCCCACAGGGTTACTGAAGCTTTCTTT. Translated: CASSPHRVTEAFF.

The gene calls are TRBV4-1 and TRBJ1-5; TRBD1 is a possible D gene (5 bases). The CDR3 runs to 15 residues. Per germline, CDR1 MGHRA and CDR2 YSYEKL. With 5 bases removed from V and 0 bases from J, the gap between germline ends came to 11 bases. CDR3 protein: CASSFDRTSNQPQHF. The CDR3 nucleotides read TGCGCCAGCAGCTTTGACAGAACTAGCAATCAGCCCCAGCATTTT.

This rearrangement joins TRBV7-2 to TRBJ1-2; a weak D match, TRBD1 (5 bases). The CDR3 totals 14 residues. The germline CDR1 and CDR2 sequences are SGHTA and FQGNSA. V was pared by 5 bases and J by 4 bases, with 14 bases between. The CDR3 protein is CASSTDITGYGYTF. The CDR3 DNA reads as TGTGCCAGCAGCACGGACATAACGGGCTATGGCTACACCTTC.

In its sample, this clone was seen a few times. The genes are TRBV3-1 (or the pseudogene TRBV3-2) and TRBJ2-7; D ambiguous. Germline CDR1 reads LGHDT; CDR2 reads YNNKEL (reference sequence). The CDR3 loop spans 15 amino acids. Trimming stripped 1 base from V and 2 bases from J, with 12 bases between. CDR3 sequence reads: CASSQVNPGTYEQYF. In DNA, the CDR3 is TGTGCCAGCAGCCAAGTCAATCCCGGTACCTACGAGCAGTACTTC.

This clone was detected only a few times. The CDR3 loop reads CASSLEYGGGYTF. CDR3 DNA sequence: TGTGCCAGCAGCCTGGAATACGGAGGTGGCTACACCTTC. The chain employs TRBV12-3 or TRBV12-4 and TRBJ1-2; D remains ambiguous. The V end lost 6 bases, the J end lost 7 bases, and 15 bases lay between the germline ends. CDR3 length equals 13 residues.

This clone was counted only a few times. The CDR3 region has the DNA TGTGCCAGCAGCCAAAACGAGAATGAAAAACTGTTTTTT. Amino acids: CASSQNENEKLFF. V usage is TRBV3-1 (or the pseudogene TRBV3-2) and J usage is TRBJ1-4, with D unresolved. CDR3 length: 13 amino acids. Germline CDR1 and CDR2: LGHDT and YNNKEL (reference sequence). Trimming cost V 2 bases and J 5 bases, with 6 bases left between them.

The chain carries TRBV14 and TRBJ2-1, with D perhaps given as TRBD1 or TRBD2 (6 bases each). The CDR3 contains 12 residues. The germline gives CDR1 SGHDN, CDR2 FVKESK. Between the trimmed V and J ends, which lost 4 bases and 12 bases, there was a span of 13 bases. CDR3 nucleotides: TGTGCCAGCAGCCCCGGGGGCAGGGGGCAGTTCTTC. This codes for CASSPGGRGQFF.

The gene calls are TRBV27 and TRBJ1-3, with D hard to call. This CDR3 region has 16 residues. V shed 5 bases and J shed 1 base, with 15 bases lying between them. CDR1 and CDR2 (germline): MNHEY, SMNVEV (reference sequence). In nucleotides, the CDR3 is TGTGCCAGCAGTCCCTCAGCGGGATGGTCTGGAAACACCATATATTTT. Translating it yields CASSPSAGWSGNTIYF.

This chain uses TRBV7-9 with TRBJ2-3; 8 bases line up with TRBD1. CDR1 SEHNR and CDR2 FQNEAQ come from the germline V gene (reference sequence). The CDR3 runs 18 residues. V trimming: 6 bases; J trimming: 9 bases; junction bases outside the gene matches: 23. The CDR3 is CASRPGGWVSDRGITQYF. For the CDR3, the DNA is TGTGCCAGCAGGCCGGGTGGATGGGTTTCCGACAGGGGTATCACGCAGTATTTT.